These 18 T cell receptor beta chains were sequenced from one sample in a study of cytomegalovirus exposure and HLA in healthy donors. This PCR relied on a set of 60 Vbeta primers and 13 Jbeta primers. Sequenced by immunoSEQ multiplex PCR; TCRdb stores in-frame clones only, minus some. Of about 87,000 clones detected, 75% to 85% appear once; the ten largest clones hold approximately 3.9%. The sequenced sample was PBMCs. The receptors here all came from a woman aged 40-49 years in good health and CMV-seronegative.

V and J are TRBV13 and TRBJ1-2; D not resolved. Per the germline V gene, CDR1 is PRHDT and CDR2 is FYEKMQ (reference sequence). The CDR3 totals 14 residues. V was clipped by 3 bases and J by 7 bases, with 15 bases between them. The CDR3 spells CASSLLRSKSGYTF. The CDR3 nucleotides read TGTGCCAGCAGCTTGTTAAGGAGCAAAAGTGGCTACACCTTC.

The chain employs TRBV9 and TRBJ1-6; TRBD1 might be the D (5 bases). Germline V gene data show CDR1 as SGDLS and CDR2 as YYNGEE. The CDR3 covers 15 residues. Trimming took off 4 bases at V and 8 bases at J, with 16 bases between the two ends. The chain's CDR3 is CASSPSVGGDSPLHF. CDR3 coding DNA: TGTGCCAGCAGCCCTTCCGTCGGGGGGGATTCACCCCTCCACTTT.

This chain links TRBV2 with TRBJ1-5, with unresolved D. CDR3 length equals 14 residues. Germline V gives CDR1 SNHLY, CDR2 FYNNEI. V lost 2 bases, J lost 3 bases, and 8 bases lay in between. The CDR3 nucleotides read TGTGCCAGCAGTGAAAGTAGCCCCAATCAGCCCCAGCATTTT. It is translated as CASSESSPNQPQHF.

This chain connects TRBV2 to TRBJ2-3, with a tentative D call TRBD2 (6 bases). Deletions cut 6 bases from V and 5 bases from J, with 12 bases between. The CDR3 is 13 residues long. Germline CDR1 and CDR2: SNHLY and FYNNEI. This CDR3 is CASREGRVDTQYF. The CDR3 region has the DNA TGTGCCAGCAGGGAGGGTAGGGTAGATACGCAGTATTTT. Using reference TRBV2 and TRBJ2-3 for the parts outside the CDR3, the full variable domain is EPEVTQTPSHQVTQMGQEVILRCVPISNHLYFYWYRQILGQKVEFLVSFYNNEISEKSEIFDDQFSVERPDGSNFTLKIRSTKLEDSAMYFCASREGRVDTQYFGPGTRLTVL.

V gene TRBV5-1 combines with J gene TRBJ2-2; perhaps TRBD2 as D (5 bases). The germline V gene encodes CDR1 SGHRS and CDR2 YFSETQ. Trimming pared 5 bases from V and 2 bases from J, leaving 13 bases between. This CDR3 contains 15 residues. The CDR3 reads CASSPGLINTGELFF. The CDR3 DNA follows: TGCGCCAGCAGTCCCGGACTGATTAACACCGGGGAGCTGTTTTTT. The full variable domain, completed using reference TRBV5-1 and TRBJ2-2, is KAGVTQTPRYLIKTRGQQVTLSCSPISGHRSVSWYQQTPGQGLQFLFEYFSETQRNKGNFPGRFSGRQFSNSRSEMNVSTLELGDSALYLCASSPGLINTGELFFGEGSRLTVL.

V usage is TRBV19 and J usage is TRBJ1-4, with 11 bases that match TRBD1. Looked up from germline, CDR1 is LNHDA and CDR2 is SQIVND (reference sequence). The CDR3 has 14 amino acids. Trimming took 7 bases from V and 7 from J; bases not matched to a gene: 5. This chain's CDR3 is CASTFGTGGEKLFF. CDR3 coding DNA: TGTGCCAGTACGTTCGGGACAGGGGGTGAAAAACTGTTTTTT.

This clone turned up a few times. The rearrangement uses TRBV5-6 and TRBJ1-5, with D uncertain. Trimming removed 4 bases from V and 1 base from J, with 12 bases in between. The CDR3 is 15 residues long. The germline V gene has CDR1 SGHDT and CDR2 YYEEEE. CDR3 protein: CASSANTGSNQPQHF. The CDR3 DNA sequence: TGTGCCAGCAGCGCCAATACCGGGAGCAATCAGCCCCAGCATTTT.

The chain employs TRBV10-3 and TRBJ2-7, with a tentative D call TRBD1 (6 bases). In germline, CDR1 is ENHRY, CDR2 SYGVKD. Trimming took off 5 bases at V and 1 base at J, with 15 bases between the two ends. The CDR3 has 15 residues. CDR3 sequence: CAISLRGAGSYEQYF. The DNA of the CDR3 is TGTGCCATCAGTCTCAGGGGCGCTGGTTCCTACGAGCAGTACTTC.

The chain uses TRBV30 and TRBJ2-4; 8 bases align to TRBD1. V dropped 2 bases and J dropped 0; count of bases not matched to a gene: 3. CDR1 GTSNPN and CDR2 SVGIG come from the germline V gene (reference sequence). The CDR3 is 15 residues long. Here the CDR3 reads CAWSRQGLAKNIQYF. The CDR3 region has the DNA TGTGCCTGGAGTAGACAGGGGCTAGCCAAAAACATTCAGTACTTC.

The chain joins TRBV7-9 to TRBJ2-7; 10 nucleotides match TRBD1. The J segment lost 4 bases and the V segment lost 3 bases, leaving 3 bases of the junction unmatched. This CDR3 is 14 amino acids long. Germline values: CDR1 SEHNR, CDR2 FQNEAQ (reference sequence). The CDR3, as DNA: TGTGCCAGCAGCTTTGGGGACAGGGGTTACGAGCAGTACTTC. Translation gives CASSFGDRGYEQYF.

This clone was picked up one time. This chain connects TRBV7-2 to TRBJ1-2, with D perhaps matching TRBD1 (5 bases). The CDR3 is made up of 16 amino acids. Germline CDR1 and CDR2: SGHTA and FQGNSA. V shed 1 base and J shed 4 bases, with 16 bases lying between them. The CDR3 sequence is CASSLVGAGTPYGYTF. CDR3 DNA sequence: TGTGCCAGCAGCTTAGTAGGGGCAGGGACTCCCTATGGCTACACCTTC.

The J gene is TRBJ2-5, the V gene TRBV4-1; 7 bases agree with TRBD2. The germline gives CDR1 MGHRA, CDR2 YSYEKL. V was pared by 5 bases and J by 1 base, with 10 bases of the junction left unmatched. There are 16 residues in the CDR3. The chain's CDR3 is CASSNQGREFQETQYF. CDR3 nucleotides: TGCGCCAGCAGCAACCAAGGGAGGGAATTCCAAGAGACCCAGTACTTC.

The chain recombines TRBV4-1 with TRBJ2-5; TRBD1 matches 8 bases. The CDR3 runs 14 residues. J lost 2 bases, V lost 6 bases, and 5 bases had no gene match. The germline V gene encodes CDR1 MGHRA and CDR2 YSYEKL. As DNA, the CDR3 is TGCGCCAGCAGTCAACAGGGGGGACAAGAGACCCAGTACTTC. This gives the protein CASSQQGGQETQYF.

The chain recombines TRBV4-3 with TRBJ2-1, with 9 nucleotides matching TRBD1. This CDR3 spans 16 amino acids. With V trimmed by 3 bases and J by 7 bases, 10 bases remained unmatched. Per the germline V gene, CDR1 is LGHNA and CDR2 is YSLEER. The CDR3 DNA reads TGCGCCAGCAGCCACGCACCGGGACAGGGCTTGAATGAGCAGTTCTTC. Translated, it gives CASSHAPGQGLNEQFF.

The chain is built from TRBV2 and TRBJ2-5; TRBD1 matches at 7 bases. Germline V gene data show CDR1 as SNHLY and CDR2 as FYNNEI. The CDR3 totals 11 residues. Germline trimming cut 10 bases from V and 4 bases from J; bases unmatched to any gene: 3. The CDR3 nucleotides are TGTGCCACGAGGGACAGAGAGACCCAGTACTTC. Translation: CATRDRETQYF.

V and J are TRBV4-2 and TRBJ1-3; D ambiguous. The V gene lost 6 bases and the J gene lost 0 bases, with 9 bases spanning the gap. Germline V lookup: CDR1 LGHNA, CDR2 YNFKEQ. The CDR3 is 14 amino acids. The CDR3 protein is CASRGRDSGNTIYF. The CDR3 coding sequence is TGTGCCAGCAGGGGCAGAGACTCTGGAAACACCATATATTTT.

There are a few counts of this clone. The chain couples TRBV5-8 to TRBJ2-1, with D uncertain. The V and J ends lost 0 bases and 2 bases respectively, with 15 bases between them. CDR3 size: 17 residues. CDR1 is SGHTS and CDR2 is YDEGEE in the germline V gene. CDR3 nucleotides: TGTGCCAGCAGCTTGGTCCTGGTGGCAGGCGCCTACAATGAGCAGTTCTTC. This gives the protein CASSLVLVAGAYNEQFF.

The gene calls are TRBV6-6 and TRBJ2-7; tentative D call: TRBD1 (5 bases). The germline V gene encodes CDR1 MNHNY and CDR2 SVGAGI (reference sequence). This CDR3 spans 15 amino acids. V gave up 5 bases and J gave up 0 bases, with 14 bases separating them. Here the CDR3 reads CASSKDIIYSYEQYF. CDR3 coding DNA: TGTGCCAGCAGTAAGGACATAATTTACTCCTACGAGCAGTACTTC.